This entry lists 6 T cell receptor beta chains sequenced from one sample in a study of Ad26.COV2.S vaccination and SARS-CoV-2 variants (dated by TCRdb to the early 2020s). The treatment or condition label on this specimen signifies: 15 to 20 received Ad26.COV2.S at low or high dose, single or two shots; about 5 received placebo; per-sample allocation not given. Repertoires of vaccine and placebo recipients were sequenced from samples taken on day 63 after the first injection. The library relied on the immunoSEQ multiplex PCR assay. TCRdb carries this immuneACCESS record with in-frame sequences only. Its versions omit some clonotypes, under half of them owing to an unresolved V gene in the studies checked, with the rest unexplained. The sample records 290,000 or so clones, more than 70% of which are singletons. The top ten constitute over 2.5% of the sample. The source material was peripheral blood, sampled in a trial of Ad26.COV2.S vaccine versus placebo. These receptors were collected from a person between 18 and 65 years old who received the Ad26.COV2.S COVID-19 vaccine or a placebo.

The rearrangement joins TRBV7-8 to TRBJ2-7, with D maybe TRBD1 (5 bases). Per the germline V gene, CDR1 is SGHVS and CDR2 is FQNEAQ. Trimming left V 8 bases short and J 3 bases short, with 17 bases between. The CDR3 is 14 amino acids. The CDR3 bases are TGTGCCAGCGCAAATGGGGCATCTAGCTACGAGCAGTACTTC. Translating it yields CASANGASSYEQYF.

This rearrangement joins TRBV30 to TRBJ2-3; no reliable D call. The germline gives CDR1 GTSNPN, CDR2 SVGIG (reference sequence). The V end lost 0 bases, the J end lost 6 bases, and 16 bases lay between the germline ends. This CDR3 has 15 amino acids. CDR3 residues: CAWSVQSSIADTQYF. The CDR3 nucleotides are TGTGCCTGGAGTGTACAATCCAGCATCGCGGATACGCAGTATTTT.

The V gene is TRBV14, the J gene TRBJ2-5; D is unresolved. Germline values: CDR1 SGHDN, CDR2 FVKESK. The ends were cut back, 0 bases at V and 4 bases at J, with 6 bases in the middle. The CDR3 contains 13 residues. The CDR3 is CASSQDLRETQYF. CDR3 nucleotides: TGTGCCAGCAGCCAAGATCTTAGAGAGACCCAGTACTTC.

In DNA, the CDR3 is TGTGCCAGCAGACTAACAGGGGTACATGGCTACACCTTC. Its protein is CASRLTGVHGYTF. The chain has TRBV28 and TRBJ1-2, with 7 nucleotides matching TRBD1. Germline V gene data show CDR1 as MDHEN and CDR2 as SYDVKM. The CDR3 runs 13 residues. The J segment lost 6 bases and the V segment lost 6 bases, leaving 7 bases of the junction unmatched.

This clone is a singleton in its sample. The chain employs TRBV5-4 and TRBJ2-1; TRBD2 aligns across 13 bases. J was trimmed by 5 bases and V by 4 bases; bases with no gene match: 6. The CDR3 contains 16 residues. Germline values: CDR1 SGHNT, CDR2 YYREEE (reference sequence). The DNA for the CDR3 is TGTGCCAGCAGCGGGGGCGGGACTAGCGGGAACAATGAGCAGTTCTTC. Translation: CASSGGGTSGNNEQFF.

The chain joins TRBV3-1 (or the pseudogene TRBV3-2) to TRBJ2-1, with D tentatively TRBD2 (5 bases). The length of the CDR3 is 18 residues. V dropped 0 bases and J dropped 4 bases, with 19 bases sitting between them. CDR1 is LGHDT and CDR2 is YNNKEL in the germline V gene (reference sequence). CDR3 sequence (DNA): TGTGCCAGCAGCCAAGATGCCCCCGTGCTTCGGGGATACAATGAGCAGTTCTTC. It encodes CASSQDAPVLRGYNEQFF.